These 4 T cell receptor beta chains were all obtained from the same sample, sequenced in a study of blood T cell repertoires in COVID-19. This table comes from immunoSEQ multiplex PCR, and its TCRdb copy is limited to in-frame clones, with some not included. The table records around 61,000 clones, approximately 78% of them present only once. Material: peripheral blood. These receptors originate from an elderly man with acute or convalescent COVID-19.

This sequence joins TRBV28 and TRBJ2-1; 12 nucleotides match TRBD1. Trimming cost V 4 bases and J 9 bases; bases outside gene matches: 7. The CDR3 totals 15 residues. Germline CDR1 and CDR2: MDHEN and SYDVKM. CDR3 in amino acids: CASSSPGQGASEQFF. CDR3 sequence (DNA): TGTGCCAGCAGTTCGCCGGGACAGGGGGCTAGTGAGCAGTTCTTC.

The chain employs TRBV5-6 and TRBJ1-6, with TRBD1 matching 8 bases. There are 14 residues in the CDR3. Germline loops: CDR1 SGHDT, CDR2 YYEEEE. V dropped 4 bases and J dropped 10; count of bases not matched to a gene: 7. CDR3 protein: CASSQMTGESPLHF. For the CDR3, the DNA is TGTGCCAGCAGCCAGATGACAGGGGAATCACCCCTCCACTTT.

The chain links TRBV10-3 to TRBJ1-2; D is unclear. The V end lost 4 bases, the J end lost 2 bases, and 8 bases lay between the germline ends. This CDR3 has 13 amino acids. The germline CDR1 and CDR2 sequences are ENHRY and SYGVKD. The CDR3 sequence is CAISVGENYGYTF. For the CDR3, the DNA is TGTGCCATCAGTGTGGGAGAGAACTATGGCTACACCTTC.

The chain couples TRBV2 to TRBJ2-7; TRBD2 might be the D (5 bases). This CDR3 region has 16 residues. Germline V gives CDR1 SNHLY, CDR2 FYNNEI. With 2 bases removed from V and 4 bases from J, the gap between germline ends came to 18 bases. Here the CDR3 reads CASSERSGLGDYEQYF. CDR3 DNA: TGTGCCAGCAGTGAACGTTCGGGCCTGGGAGATTACGAGCAGTACTTC.